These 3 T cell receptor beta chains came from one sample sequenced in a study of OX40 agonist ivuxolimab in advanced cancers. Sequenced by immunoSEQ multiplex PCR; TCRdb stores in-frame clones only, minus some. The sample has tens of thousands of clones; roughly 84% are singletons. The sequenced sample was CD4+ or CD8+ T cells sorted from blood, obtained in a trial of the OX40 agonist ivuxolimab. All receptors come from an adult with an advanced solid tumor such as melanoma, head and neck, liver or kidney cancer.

The CDR3, as DNA: TGTGCCAGCAGTACGAGGGGGAGAGAAACCGGGGAGCTGTTTTTT. It is translated as CASSTRGRETGELFF. The J gene is TRBJ2-2, the V gene TRBV6-6; the D gene is possibly TRBD1 (6 bases). Trimming stripped 5 bases from V and 5 bases from J, with 15 bases between. This CDR3 contains 15 residues. Germline assignment: CDR1 MNHNY and CDR2 SVGAGI (reference sequence).

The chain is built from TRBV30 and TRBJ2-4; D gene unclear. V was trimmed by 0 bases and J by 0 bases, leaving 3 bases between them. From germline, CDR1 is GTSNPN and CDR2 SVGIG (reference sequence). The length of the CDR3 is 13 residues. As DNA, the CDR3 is TGTGCCTGGAGTGTACTAGCCAAAAACATTCAGTACTTC. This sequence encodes CAWSVLAKNIQYF.

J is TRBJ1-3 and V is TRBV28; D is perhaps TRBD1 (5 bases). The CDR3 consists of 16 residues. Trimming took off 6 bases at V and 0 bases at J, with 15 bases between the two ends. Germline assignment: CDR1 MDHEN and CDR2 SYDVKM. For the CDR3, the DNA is TGTGCCAGCAGAAGGGACTCCTGGCCCTCTGGAAACACCATATATTTT. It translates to CASRRDSWPSGNTIYF.